This T cell receptor (beta chain) came from a study of STAT5B mutations in CD4+ large granular lymphocyte leukemia. Study-level results: Compared with healthy controls (2/35), patient top clones favored TRBV06 (8/27). Patient CD4-sorted repertoires stayed more clonal than healthy ones after leukemic-clone removal.

Clones were read by immunoSEQ multiplex PCR, and TCRdb kept only the in-frame ones, dropping some. The sample has 30,000 to 40,000 clones, 69% seen once. Worth noting for this clone: Its antigen is not known.

V was pared by 2 bases and J by 5 bases, with 16 bases between. The CDR3 is 15 residues long. Looked up from germline, CDR1 is SGDLS and CDR2 is YYNGEE. This clonotype was sampled from a human donor in good health. The chain employs TRBV9 and TRBJ2-5; weak D call: TRBD1 (5 bases). Sequenced input: CD4+ T cells from blood buffy coats. The CDR3 loop reads CASSVAGSWAETQYF. The DNA of the CDR3 is TGTGCCAGCAGCGTCGCAGGGTCCTGGGCGGAGACCCAGTACTTC.